Detailed here is one T cell receptor beta chain. Authors' analysis steps: Amplification of reference gene primers provided the estimated nucleated cell counts. The protocol was immunoSEQ multiplex PCR, while the TCRdb copy is restricted to in-frame clones and leaves out a portion. The V and J calls and the clone size are those of that table, but D and trimming were determined from the DNA. The table shows fewer than 250,000 clones, with about 88% occurring only once. The data stem from a study of blood T cell repertoires in COVID-19. On the study more broadly: Both acute and convalescent COVID-19 samples were obtained from the United States, Italy and Spain.

This CDR3 region has 18 residues. V lost 5 bases, J lost 0 bases, and 7 bases stayed unmatched. CDR1 and CDR2 (germline): KGHSH, LQKENI. This chain connects TRBV18 to TRBJ2-5; 15 bases map to TRBD2. The TCR sequence derives from a human donor in a cohort sampled during active COVID-19. The sequenced sample consisted of peripheral blood. The CDR3 here is CASSSGLAGGPNQETQYF. The CDR3 nucleotides read TGTGCCAGCTCATCGGGACTAGCGGGGGGACCAAACCAAGAGACCCAGTACTTC.